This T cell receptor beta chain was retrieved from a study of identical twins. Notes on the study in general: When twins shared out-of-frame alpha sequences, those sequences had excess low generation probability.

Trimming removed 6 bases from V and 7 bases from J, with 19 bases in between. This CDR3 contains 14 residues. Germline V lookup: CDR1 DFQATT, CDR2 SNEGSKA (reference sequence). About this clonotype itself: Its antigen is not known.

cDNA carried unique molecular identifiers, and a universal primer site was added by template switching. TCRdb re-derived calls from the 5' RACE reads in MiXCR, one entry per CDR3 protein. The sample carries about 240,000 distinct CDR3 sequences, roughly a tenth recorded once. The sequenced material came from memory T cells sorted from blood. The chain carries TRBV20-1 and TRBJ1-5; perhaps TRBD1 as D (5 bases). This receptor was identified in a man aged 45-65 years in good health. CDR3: CSAPILQGTQPQHF. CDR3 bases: TGCAGTGCCCCAATTCTCCAGGGTACCCAGCCCCAGCATTTT.